This TCR beta chain was sequenced in a study of blood T cells in healthy people across ages. CDR3 length: 15 residues. Germline CDR1 is SEHNR and CDR2 is FQNEAQ (reference sequence). V was shortened by 4 bases and J by 4 bases, with 14 bases between the two germline ends. Sample-barcoded 5' priming and a J-beta primer mix drove a second PCR of roughly 7 to 11 cycles. At least 2.5 million CDR3-containing paired-end reads were obtained per sample. TCRdb re-called the 5' RACE reads with MiXCR, one entry per CDR3 protein. This sample has more than 650,000 distinct CDR3 sequences, with about 26% found just once. This clonotype was counted only a few times. These records were also assigned to another study, of T cells of mothers and their children.

The chain combines TRBV7-9 with TRBJ1-5; D ambiguous. This sequence originates from a boy aged 5-17 years in good health. The sequencing input was blood. CDR3: CASSYGEGENQPQHF. CDR3 sequence (DNA): TGTGCCAGCAGCTACGGGGAAGGAGAGAATCAGCCCCAGCATTTT.